What follows describes a single TCR beta chain. A single count supports this clone. Its antigen is unknown. The input lacks base qualities; no much larger clone sits a single base away. Genomic DNA was extracted from sorted cells for sequencing of the TCRbeta CDR3 region. TCRbeta CDR3 regions were sequenced using the immunoSEQ Assay. Imported from immuneACCESS, the table was reduced by TCRdb to in-frame sequences with V and J called. These copies leave out some clones; in studies compared against another copy, an unresolved V gene accounts for under half, and the cause of the remainder is not known. The sample table lists 60,000 to 70,000 clones, nearly 90% of them with a count of one. In total, the top ten clones hold 0.27% of the sample. The data derive from a study of OX40 agonist ivuxolimab in advanced cancers. Study-wide context: The costimulatory receptor OX40 (CD134) was targeted by ivuxolimab, a fully human IgG2 agonistic monoclonal antibody. Peripheral TCRbeta sequencing aimed to test whether ivuxolimab altered TCR sequence diversity and caused clonal T-cell expansion. Three dose-escalation patients achieved partial responses, one with hepatocellular carcinoma and two with cutaneous melanoma. Patients were allowed to have had prior anti-PD-1, anti-PD-L1 or anti-CTLA-4 therapy, and 40% to 45% of the dose-escalation patients had previously received checkpoint inhibitors. In the dose-escalation cohort, 65% to 85% of patients were male, and the mean age was around 60 years with a range of roughly 23 to 79. The monotherapy dose-escalation portion (N of about 49 patients) of the phase I ivuxolimab trial is reported in the paper. Intravenous ivuxolimab was administered to patients every 2 weeks at six dose levels: 0.01, 0.1, 0.3, 1.5, 3 and 10 mg/kg. Among the roughly 52 dose-escalation patients, around 19 had hepatocellular carcinoma, approximately 15 melanoma, 9 renal cell carcinoma and 9 head and neck cancer. Findings and caveats that apply to the study as a whole: Low levels of normalized T-cell clonal expansion were also seen in some nonresponding patients. In the 0.1-3.0 mg/kg groups, partial responders were among the patients with the lowest normalized peripheral clonal expansion, particularly in CD8+ T cells. On average, CD8+ T cells showed more expanded clones than CD4+ T cells after ivuxolimab. Clonal expansion of both CD4+ and CD8+ blood T cells was observed from baseline to week 6 at doses 0.1 to 3.0 mg/kg. Which antigens the clonally expanded peripheral T cells were specific for was not determined.

V has 0 bases trimmed and J has 4 bases trimmed; junction bases matching no gene number 4. Taken from the germline V gene, the CDR1 and CDR2 loops are SGHRS and YFSETQ. The CDR3, cysteine through phenylalanine, is 15 amino acids long. The entry retains the CDR3 DNA only, 45 bases that are in frame from base 1. The trial excluded patients who had a history of autoimmune disease or who were on systemic immunosuppression. Peripheral blood for TCR sequencing was collected from all dose cohorts at baseline, on cycle 4 day 1, and on cycle 7 day 1. Samples were obtained from an open-label, multicenter, first-in-human phase I dose-escalation trial of ivuxolimab. The trial enrolled adults with locally advanced or metastatic head and neck squamous cell, hepatocellular, melanoma or renal cell carcinoma. Before TCR sequencing, CD4+ T cells and CD8+ T cells were sorted from peripheral blood as separate populations.

This TCR derives from an adult with an advanced solid tumor such as melanoma, head and neck, liver or kidney cancer. Source: CD4+ or CD8+ T cells sorted from blood, taken in a trial of the OX40 agonist ivuxolimab. The sequence is built from TRBV5-1 and TRBJ2-5; 9 central nucleotides agree with TRBD1. The CDR3 region: CASSLGTGAVETQYF. DNA sequence: TGCGCCAGCAGCTTGGGGACAGGGGCGGTAGAGACCCAGTACTTC.